These 32 T cell receptor beta chains were all obtained from the same sample, sequenced in a study of cytomegalovirus exposure and HLA in healthy donors. Libraries were prepared by immunoSEQ multiplex PCR; TCRdb keeps only in-frame clonotypes and omits some of them. The sample has around 300,000 clones; 70% to 90% are singletons. Specimen: PBMCs. The receptors come from a woman aged 18-30 years in good health and CMV-seronegative.

This clone was recorded once. This chain joins TRBV5-6 and TRBJ1-1, with D maybe TRBD1 (5 bases). The ends were cut back, 1 base at V and 0 bases at J, with 16 bases in the middle. Germline-derived CDR1 and CDR2 are SGHDT and YYEEEE. The CDR3 extends over 17 amino acids. DNA for the CDR3: TGTGCCAGCAGCTTGTTGTCGGGACTTTCGATGAACACTGAAGCTTTCTTT. Protein product: CASSLLSGLSMNTEAFF.

This chain connects TRBV5-1 to TRBJ2-1; maybe TRBD2 (5 bases). This CDR3 contains 13 residues. Per germline, CDR1 SGHRS and CDR2 YFSETQ. Trimming stripped 2 bases from V and 5 bases from J, with 8 bases between. In DNA form, the CDR3 reads TGCGCCAGCAGCTTCACTAGGGACAATGAGCAGTTCTTC. This gives the protein CASSFTRDNEQFF. The full variable domain, completed using reference TRBV5-1 and TRBJ2-1, is KAGVTQTPRYLIKTRGQQVTLSCSPISGHRSVSWYQQTPGQGLQFLFEYFSETQRNKGNFPGRFSGRQFSNSRSEMNVSTLELGDSALYLCASSFTRDNEQFFGPGTRLTVL.

V is TRBV7-3 and J is TRBJ2-2; TRBD2 matches at 9 bases. CDR1 is SGHTA and CDR2 is FQGTGA in the germline V gene. The CDR3 sequence is 15 residues long. The V and J ends lost 5 bases and 1 base, in that order; junction bases with no gene match: 2. The DNA for the CDR3 is TGTGCCAGCAGCAGTAGCGGGAGGAACACCGGGGAGCTGTTTTTT. Translated: CASSSSGRNTGELFF. Full variable domain (remainder filled in from reference TRBV7-3 and TRBJ2-2): GAGVSQTPSNKVTEKGKYVELRCDPISGHTALYWYRQSLGQGPEFLIYFQGTGAADDSGLPNDRFFAVRPEGSVSTLKIQRTERGDSAVYLCASSSSGRNTGELFFGEGSRLTVL.

This clone is a singleton in its sample. The chain recombines TRBV30 with TRBJ2-7; 7 bases match TRBD2. This CDR3 comprises 14 residues. The trim removed 0 bases at V and 3 bases at J, leaving 5 bases unmatched. In germline, CDR1 is GTSNPN, CDR2 SVGIG (reference sequence). The CDR3 DNA reads as TGTGCCTGGAGTGTTAGCCTAGCGGTCTACGAGCAGTACTTC. This encodes CAWSVSLAVYEQYF.

This sequence joins TRBV7-2 and TRBJ2-1, with a possible D match to TRBD2 (5 bases). V lost 0 bases and J lost 10, with 10 bases in between. This CDR3 has 13 amino acids. CDR1 is SGHTA and CDR2 is FQGNSA in the germline V gene. The CDR3 loop is CASSLADGGEQFF. The CDR3 region has the DNA TGTGCCAGCAGCTTAGCCGACGGCGGGGAGCAGTTCTTC. The variable domain in full, completed from reference TRBV7-2 and TRBJ2-1, reads GAGVSQSPSNKVTEKGKDVELRCDPISGHTALYWYRQSLGQGLEFLIYFQGNSAPDKSGLPSDRFSAERTGGSVSTLTIQRTQQEDSAVYLCASSLADGGEQFFGPGTRLTVL.

This chain joins TRBV30 and TRBJ2-7; 9 nucleotides agree with TRBD2. This CDR3 spans 14 amino acids. Germline CDR1 and CDR2: GTSNPN and SVGIG (reference sequence). V dropped 3 bases and J dropped 5; count of bases not matched to a gene: 8. CDR3 sequence reads: CAWRPGTSSHEQYF. The CDR3 nucleotides are TGTGCCTGGAGGCCCGGGACTAGCAGCCACGAGCAGTACTTC.

This clone occurred once. The chain employs TRBV7-9 and TRBJ1-5; 7 nucleotides agree with TRBD1. Germline CDR1 SEHNR, CDR2 FQNEAQ (reference sequence). Unmatched junction bases numbered 3, after V lost 3 bases and J lost 1 base. The CDR3 is 15 amino acids. CDR3 amino acids: CASSLSGGSNQPQHF. As DNA, the CDR3 is TGTGCCAGCAGCTTGTCAGGGGGGAGCAATCAGCCCCAGCATTTT.

With respect to this clone: This same CDR3 is encoded by further DNA sequences in the sample. The chain combines TRBV7-9 with TRBJ2-1; no clear D gene. Looked up from germline, CDR1 is SEHNR and CDR2 is FQNEAQ (reference sequence). The germline V and J ends were trimmed by 3 bases and 0 bases, with 3 bases remaining between them. CDR3 size: 13 residues. CDR3 DNA: TGTGCCAGCAGCTTGAGCTCCTACAATGAGCAGTTCTTC. Translating it yields CASSLSSYNEQFF. Combining the CDR3 with reference TRBV7-9 and TRBJ2-1 gives the whole variable domain DTGVSQNPRHKITKRGQNVTFRCDPISEHNRLYWYRQTLGQGPEFLTYFQNEAQLEKSRLLSDRFSAERPKGSFSTLEIQRTEQGDSAMYLCASSLSSYNEQFFGPGTRLTVL.

V and J are TRBV18 and TRBJ1-5; no clear D gene. This CDR3 has 14 amino acids. The V and J ends lost 5 bases and 3 bases respectively, with 11 bases between them. Germline-derived CDR1 and CDR2 are KGHSH and LQKENI. The CDR3 DNA sequence: TGTGCCAGCTCAATAGCGGCAGTCAATCAGCCCCAGCATTTT. Translating gives CASSIAAVNQPQHF.

This clone has a handful of counts. The chain uses TRBV30 and TRBJ1-6, with 7 bases that match TRBD1. The germline V gene has CDR1 GTSNPN and CDR2 SVGIG (reference sequence). This CDR3 is built from 14 residues. Trimming cost V 5 bases and J 6 bases; bases outside gene matches: 7. DNA for the CDR3: TGTGCCTGGGGAATTCAGGGGGTTAATTCACCCCTCCACTTT. This translates into CAWGIQGVNSPLHF.

The V and J genes are TRBV19 and TRBJ2-7, with 7 bases lining up with TRBD1. V dropped 5 bases and J dropped 3; count of bases not matched to a gene: 7. Germline CDR1 is LNHDA and CDR2 is SQIVND (reference sequence). The CDR3 length is 14 residues. The CDR3 here is CASSRKGAFYEQYF. CDR3 DNA: TGTGCCAGTAGTCGGAAGGGGGCATTCTACGAGCAGTACTTC.

This clone has just one count. This chain connects TRBV15 to TRBJ1-5; D is unresolved. The V and J ends lost 5 bases and 9 bases respectively, with 17 bases between them. This CDR3 region has 14 residues. Germline V gene lookup returns CDR1 LNHNV and CDR2 YYDKDF (reference sequence). The CDR3 is CATSSELVVPPQHF. The CDR3 DNA sequence: TGTGCCACCAGCTCAGAGCTAGTCGTGCCGCCCCAGCATTTT. The full variable domain, completed using reference TRBV15 and TRBJ1-5, is DAMVIQNPRYQVTQFGKPVTLSCSQTLNHNVMYWYQQKSSQAPKLLFHYYDKDFNNEADTPDNFQSRRPNTSFCFLDIRSPGLGDTAMYLCATSSELVVPPQHFGDGTRLSIL.

The CDR3 coding sequence is TGTGCCAGCAGTTACTCAGGGGCCCCAATGAACACTGAAGCTTTCTTT. Protein sequence: CASSYSGAPMNTEAFF. The V call is TRBV6-5, the J call TRBJ1-1, with D possibly matching TRBD1 (5 bases). V gave up 0 bases and J gave up 0 bases, with 11 bases separating them. This CDR3 has 16 amino acids. Germline values: CDR1 MNHEY, CDR2 SVGAGI.

In DNA form, the CDR3 reads TGCGCCAGCAGCTTCGACGGGGGGACAACTAACTATGGCTACACCTTC. It specifies CASSFDGGTTNYGYTF. The rearrangement joins TRBV5-1 to TRBJ1-2; a weak D match, TRBD1 (6 bases). From germline, CDR1 is SGHRS and CDR2 YFSETQ. Trimming took 2 bases from V and 0 from J, leaving 14 bases between them. The length of the CDR3 is 16 residues.

The rearrangement uses TRBV7-8 and TRBJ1-5; D unclear. Germline V lookup: CDR1 SGHVS, CDR2 FQNEAQ. The CDR3 spans 16 residues. V lost 4 bases and J lost 1, with 14 bases in between. Written as DNA, the CDR3 is TGTGCCAGCAGCTATGCACCCGGGAGGAGCAATCAGCCCCAGCATTTT. It specifies CASSYAPGRSNQPQHF.

This chain uses TRBV5-4 with TRBJ2-5; 11 bases map to TRBD2. CDR1 is SGHNT, CDR2 YYREEE, per germline (reference sequence). The CDR3 has 14 residues. Trimming cost V 4 bases and J 6 bases; bases outside gene matches: 5. The DNA of the CDR3 is TGTGCCAGCAGCGTAGCGGGGGGGGTTCAGACCCAGTACTTC. Translated: CASSVAGGVQTQYF.

The chain couples TRBV30 to TRBJ2-3, with 8 bases identical to TRBD2. The CDR3 sequence is 15 residues long. In germline, CDR1 is GTSNPN, CDR2 SVGIG (reference sequence). J was trimmed by 6 bases and V by 1 base; bases with no gene match: 9. CDR3 residues: CAWSESGSWWDTQYF. Written as DNA, the CDR3 is TGTGCCTGGAGTGAAAGCGGGAGTTGGTGGGATACGCAGTATTTT.

The chain is built from TRBV5-5 and TRBJ2-1; 8 nucleotides match TRBD1. Per germline, CDR1 SGHKS and CDR2 YYEKEE (reference sequence). After removal of 0 bases from V and 9 bases from J, the junction contained 8 bases not matched to a gene. This CDR3 comprises 15 residues. The CDR3 nucleotides are TGTGCCAGCAGCTTGGCAGGGGGCGATCCCTTTGAGCAGTTCTTC. This codes for CASSLAGGDPFEQFF.

This chain uses TRBV5-4 with TRBJ2-5, with D possibly being TRBD2 (5 bases). The germline gives CDR1 SGHNT, CDR2 YYREEE (reference sequence). Trimming removed 4 bases from V and 1 base from J, with 11 bases in between. The CDR3 consists of 14 residues. The CDR3 is CASSHSRAQETQYF. DNA of the CDR3: TGTGCCAGCAGCCATTCGAGGGCCCAAGAGACCCAGTACTTC.

This clone was recorded once. The CDR3 DNA sequence: TGCGCCAGCAGCAGCGGACAGGGAGGGTTGGGAGAGACCCAGTACTTC. Protein sequence: CASSSGQGGLGETQYF. The chain couples TRBV5-1 to TRBJ2-5, with D possibly matching TRBD1 (8 bases). The V end was cut by 4 bases, the J end by 4 bases, with 20 bases between. The CDR3 sequence is 16 residues long. Germline V lookup: CDR1 SGHRS, CDR2 YFSETQ.

The CDR3 reads CASSAGQGGNNEQFF. The CDR3 nucleotides read TGTGCCAGCAGTGCGGGACAGGGGGGGAACAATGAGCAGTTCTTC. The chain recombines TRBV6-1 with TRBJ2-1; TRBD1 matches 11 bases. Germline lookup yields CDR1 MNHNS and CDR2 SASEGT. This CDR3 contains 15 residues. The ends lost 4 bases at V and 5 bases at J; junction bases unmatched: 4.

The chain carries TRBV7-8 and TRBJ1-5; D gene unclear. Looked up from germline, CDR1 is SGHVS and CDR2 is FQNEAQ. Trimming removed 4 bases at V and 7 bases at J, with 17 bases between. The CDR3 totals 15 residues. Here the CDR3 DNA reads TGTGCCAGCAGCTACGACCCCGGAGGTATACAGCCCCAGCATTTT. This codes for CASSYDPGGIQPQHF.

The chain combines TRBV7-9 with TRBJ1-1; perhaps TRBD1 as D (5 bases). The CDR3 contains 15 residues. The V gene's germline CDR1 is SEHNR and CDR2 FQNEAQ (reference sequence). Trimming cost V 5 bases and J 0 bases, with 13 bases left between them. CDR3 region: CASSRGEAMNTEAFF. The CDR3 DNA sequence: TGTGCCAGCAGCCGGGGGGAGGCAATGAACACTGAAGCTTTCTTT.

The rearrangement joins TRBV6-5 to TRBJ2-7; D perhaps matches TRBD1 (5 bases). Germline lookup yields CDR1 MNHEY and CDR2 SVGAGI. Trimming cost V 0 bases and J 5 bases, with 17 bases left between them. The CDR3 runs to 16 residues. Here the CDR3 reads CASSYSIDSLWNEQYF. CDR3 DNA: TGTGCCAGCAGTTACTCGATTGACAGTCTTTGGAACGAGCAGTACTTC.

The chain uses TRBV6-5 and TRBJ2-1; 10 bases map to TRBD2. The V gene's germline CDR1 is MNHEY and CDR2 SVGAGI. The CDR3 runs to 14 residues. With 6 bases clipped from V and 6 bases from J, the junction kept 5 bases outside the gene matches. CDR3 amino acids: CASSGLAGANEQFF. CDR3 DNA: TGTGCCAGCAGCGGGCTAGCGGGAGCCAATGAGCAGTTCTTC.

The rearrangement uses TRBV4-3 and TRBJ1-2; weak D call: TRBD1 (5 bases). Trimming left V 0 bases short and J 5 bases short, with 19 bases between. There are 17 residues in the CDR3. Germline CDR1 is LGHNA and CDR2 is YSLEER. The CDR3 DNA sequence: TGCGCCAGCAGCCAAGAAACAGGAAACCCTGGTGGGTATGGCTACACCTTC. Amino acids: CASSQETGNPGGYGYTF.

V usage is TRBV5-6 and J usage is TRBJ2-1, with 9 bases aligning to TRBD2. CDR1 SGHDT and CDR2 YYEEEE come from the germline V gene. The CDR3 is 16 residues long. Trimming at V came to 0 bases and at J to 8 bases, leaving 9 bases not matched to a gene. The CDR3 nucleotides read TGTGCCAGCAGCTTGGCCGGTGTAGCGGGAGAGGATGAGCAGTTCTTC. It specifies CASSLAGVAGEDEQFF.

The chain has TRBV16 and TRBJ1-2, with 7 bases identical to TRBD1. The CDR3 is 15 amino acids. The germline CDR1 and CDR2 sequences are KGHSY and FQNENV. Unmatched junction bases numbered 6, after V lost 2 bases and J lost 3 bases. The CDR3, as DNA: TGTGCCAGCAGCCAAGCTAACAGGGGCTACTATGGCTACACCTTC. It codes for CASSQANRGYYGYTF.

This CDR3 reads CATSGGDTDTQYF. The CDR3 DNA follows: TGTGCCACCAGCGGCGGAGACACAGATACGCAGTATTTT. The J gene is TRBJ2-3, the V gene TRBV15; D is uncertain. V shed 5 bases and J shed 2 bases, with 8 bases lying between them. CDR1 and CDR2 (germline): LNHNV, YYDKDF (reference sequence). The CDR3 sequence is 13 residues long.

V usage is TRBV5-1 and J usage is TRBJ2-7; maybe TRBD1 (6 bases). Trimming took off 4 bases at V and 2 bases at J, with 13 bases between the two ends. The CDR3 is 14 amino acids. Per germline, CDR1 SGHRS and CDR2 YFSETQ. The CDR3 DNA reads as TGCGCCAGCAGCCGCAGGACAGAAGCCTACGAGCAGTACTTC. It yields the protein CASSRRTEAYEQYF.

This sequence joins TRBV30 and TRBJ2-7, with D perhaps TRBD1 (5 bases). Trimming shortened V by 1 base and J by 1 base, and 14 bases separated the two germline ends. Germline-derived CDR1 and CDR2 are GTSNPN and SVGIG (reference sequence). CDR3 length equals 15 residues. CDR3 nucleotides: TGTGCCTGGAGTGCCCCCTTCAGGGTTTCCTACGAGCAGTACTTC. Amino acid sequence: CAWSAPFRVSYEQYF.

This rearrangement joins TRBV10-3 to TRBJ2-7, with D hard to call. Trimming removed 1 base at V and 3 bases at J, with 10 bases between. Per germline, CDR1 ENHRY and CDR2 SYGVKD. The length of the CDR3 is 14 residues. CDR3 sequence reads: CAISELPGFYEQYF. The DNA for the CDR3 is TGTGCCATCAGTGAGTTGCCGGGTTTCTACGAGCAGTACTTC.